This T cell receptor beta chain was captured by sequencing in a study of cytomegalovirus exposure and HLA in healthy donors. As regards this clone: Its cognate antigen is unknown.

Primers for the PCR totalled 60 Vbeta and 13 Jbeta. Clones were read by immunoSEQ multiplex PCR, and TCRdb kept only the in-frame ones, dropping some. The table has fewer than 250,000 clones, 76% seen once. Findings and caveats of the study: Among the CMV-associated chains, three were confirmed in vitro as specific for CMV antigens.

The sequenced material came from PBMCs. The sequence was obtained from a man aged 18 to 35 in good health and CMV-seronegative.

The CDR3, as DNA: TGTGCCAGCTCCGGGATGAAAGAGACCCAGTACTTC. It translates to CASSGMKETQYF. This chain joins TRBV7-9 and TRBJ2-5, with a weak D call TRBD2 (5 bases). The CDR3 has 12 residues. Germline V gives CDR1 SEHNR, CDR2 FQNEAQ (reference sequence). The V gene lost 8 bases and the J gene lost 3 bases, with 10 bases spanning the gap.